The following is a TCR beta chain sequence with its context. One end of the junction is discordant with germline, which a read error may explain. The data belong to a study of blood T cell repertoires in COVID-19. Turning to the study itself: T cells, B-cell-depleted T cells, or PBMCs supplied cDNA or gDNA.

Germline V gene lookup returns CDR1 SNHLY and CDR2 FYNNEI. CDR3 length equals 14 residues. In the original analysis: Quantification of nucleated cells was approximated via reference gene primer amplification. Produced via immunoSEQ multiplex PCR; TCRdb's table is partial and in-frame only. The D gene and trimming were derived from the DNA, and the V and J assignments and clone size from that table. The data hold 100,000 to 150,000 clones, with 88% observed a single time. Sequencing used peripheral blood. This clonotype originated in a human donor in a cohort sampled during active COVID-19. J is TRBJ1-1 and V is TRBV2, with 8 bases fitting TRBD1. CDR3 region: CASSEGQGYTEAFF. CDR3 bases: TGTGCCAGCAGCGAAGGACAGGGATACACTGAAGCTTTCTTT.